This is a list of T cell receptor beta chains from one sample in a study of naive and memory T cell subsets. MiXCR was run by TCRdb on the UMI-ligation and nested PCR reads, yielding one entry per CDR3 protein. The table records roughly 140,000 distinct CDR3 sequences, approximately 18% of them present only once. Sequencing input: naive CD8+ T cells from blood. The receptors were gathered from a human donor in good health. Each CDR3 is given with its conserved first and last residue. Fields, in order: V gene, clone size, J gene, CDR3 protein. Some rows have no size entry. The others give once, few or many, or a class for an expanded clone.

v_gene: TRBV5-6; abundance: few; j_gene: TRBJ2-3; CDR3aa: CASSLVSRLGAGTDTQYF
v_gene: TRBV7-6; abundance: few; j_gene: TRBJ1-1; CDR3aa: CASSLAYTGTEAFF
v_gene: TRBV11-1; abundance: NA; j_gene: TRBJ2-5; CDR3aa: CASSRTGEETQYF
v_gene: TRBV21-1; abundance: few; j_gene: TRBJ2-1; CDR3aa: CASSLTPSGEVNEQFF
v_gene: TRBV7-9; abundance: NA; j_gene: TRBJ2-7; CDR3aa: CASSPTELPEFHEQYF
v_gene: TRBV3-1; abundance: NA; j_gene: TRBJ2-1; CDR3aa: CASSRAGTGRGEQFF
v_gene: TRBV5-6; abundance: few; j_gene: TRBJ2-7; CDR3aa: CASSPMQGPYEQYF
v_gene: TRBV28; abundance: NA; j_gene: TRBJ1-2; CDR3aa: CASSPLGLTNGYTF
v_gene: TRBV7-9; abundance: few; j_gene: TRBJ2-7; CDR3aa: CASSWQGGYEQYF
v_gene: TRBV9; abundance: NA; j_gene: TRBJ2-6; CDR3aa: CASSVGVGTGANVLTF
v_gene: TRBV20-1; abundance: NA; j_gene: TRBJ2-2; CDR3aa: CSARAGREARENTGELFF
v_gene: TRBV7-9; abundance: NA; j_gene: TRBJ1-3; CDR3aa: CASSLESADTIYF
v_gene: TRBV29-1; abundance: many; j_gene: TRBJ2-1; CDR3aa: CSVEPSTASYNEQFF
v_gene: TRBV7-9; abundance: NA; j_gene: TRBJ2-1; CDR3aa: CASSLVPPADTSYNEQFF
v_gene: TRBV20-1; abundance: NA; j_gene: TRBJ2-1; CDR3aa: CSARDGTSGYNEQFF
v_gene: TRBV9; abundance: NA; j_gene: TRBJ2-7; CDR3aa: CASSAPLTYEQYF
v_gene: TRBV6-6; abundance: NA; j_gene: TRBJ1-2; CDR3aa: CASSYFNRAPANYGYTF
v_gene: TRBV7-8; abundance: NA; j_gene: TRBJ2-7; CDR3aa: CASSPHDVPYEQYF
v_gene: TRBV6-5; abundance: NA; j_gene: TRBJ2-7; CDR3aa: CASSYGRGGEQYF
v_gene: TRBV9; abundance: NA; j_gene: TRBJ2-1; CDR3aa: CASSPKTGYNEQFF
v_gene: TRBV9; abundance: many; j_gene: TRBJ1-4; CDR3aa: CASTQGIGEKLFF
v_gene: TRBV19; abundance: NA; j_gene: TRBJ1-1; CDR3aa: CASSIHRVQGGTEAFF
v_gene: TRBV11-2; abundance: NA; j_gene: TRBJ1-2; CDR3aa: CASSFGTGDGYTF
v_gene: TRBV29-1; abundance: many; j_gene: TRBJ2-7; CDR3aa: CSATNGGSSYEQYF
v_gene: TRBV21-1; abundance: few; j_gene: TRBJ1-1; CDR3aa: CASSGRGVLNTEAFF
v_gene: TRBV28; abundance: NA; j_gene: TRBJ2-5; CDR3aa: CASSSTALETQYF
v_gene: TRBV4-1; abundance: NA; j_gene: TRBJ1-5; CDR3aa: CASSYREGGSNQPQHF
v_gene: TRBV29-1; abundance: many; j_gene: TRBJ1-2; CDR3aa: CSVDPLGRGPNYGYTF
v_gene: TRBV28; abundance: NA; j_gene: TRBJ2-7; CDR3aa: CASRDPGQGFYEQYF